The 3 T cell receptor beta chains given below trace back to one sample, sequenced in a study of PD-L1 blockade in urothelial cancer. TCRdb keeps only in-frame clones here, not all; method: immunoSEQ multiplex PCR. The sample consists of fewer than 130,000 clones, about 85% of them appearing once. Specimen: PBMCs, collected around atezolizumab (anti-PD-L1) treatment. These receptors were obtained from a man in his forties or fifties with urothelial cancer.

V gene TRBV30 combines with J gene TRBJ1-1, with D maybe TRBD1 (5 bases). This CDR3 is 12 amino acids long. V was clipped by 8 bases and J by 3 bases, with 13 bases between them. The germline CDR1 and CDR2 sequences are GTSNPN and SVGIG (reference sequence). The CDR3 loop reads CAPGGGYTEAFF. DNA of the CDR3: TGTGCCCCGGGCGGGGGATACACTGAAGCTTTCTTT.

V gene TRBV28 combines with J gene TRBJ1-4, with a tentative D call TRBD1 (6 bases). The CDR3 is made up of 15 amino acids. CDR1 and CDR2 (germline): MDHEN, SYDVKM. With 6 bases removed from V and 5 bases from J, the gap between germline ends came to 16 bases. The CDR3 loop is CASSLGQHGNEKLFF. The CDR3 DNA is TGTGCCAGCAGCCTCGGACAGCATGGGAATGAAAAACTGTTTTTT.

The rearrangement links TRBV5-3 to TRBJ2-2; no clear D. TRBV5-3 is an ORF, and what it does is uncertain. The ends were cut back, 4 bases at V and 4 bases at J, with 17 bases in the middle. CDR3 length: 16 residues. CDR3 nucleotide sequence: TGTGCCAGAAGCCTTCCTGTTTTTGTATCCACCGGGGAGCTGTTTTTT. It is translated as CARSLPVFVSTGELFF.